This is a list of T cell receptor beta chains from one sample in a study of cytomegalovirus exposure and HLA in healthy donors. The data were produced by immunoSEQ multiplex PCR, yet TCRdb's version contains in-frame clones alone and is incomplete. The table records around 140,000 clones, 75% to 80% of them present only once. Sequencing used PBMCs. Every receptor here comes from a male donor in good health and CMV-seronegative. CDR3s include the opening cysteine and the closing phenylalanine or tryptophan. The D gene is left open where the match is weak. Size is omitted from some rows. Given values are once, few, many or a class for expanded clones.

D | size | J | V | CDR3 | DNA
TRBD2 | NA | TRBJ2-7 | TRBV9 | CASSVKSTSGDRYEQYF | TGTGCCAGCAGCGTAAAATCCACTAGCGGGGACCGATACGAGCAGTACTTC
NA | NA | TRBJ1-6 | TRBV30 | CAWSIQGNSPLHF | TGTGCCTGGAGTATCCAGGGGAACTCACCCCTCCACTTT
TRBD1 | NA | TRBJ2-6 | TRBV2 | CASSKTGPLSGANVLTF | TGTGCCAGCAGTAAGACAGGGCCTTTGAGCGGGGCCAACGTCCTGACTTTC
TRBD2 | NA | TRBJ2-7 | TRBV7-9 | CSSSLAGGEQYF | TGTTCCAGCAGCTTAGCGGGCGGGGAGCAGTACTTC
NA | NA | TRBJ1-1 | TRBV30 | CAWTGGGAPMGTEAFF | TGTGCCTGGACCGGTGGTGGGGCCCCAATGGGGACTGAAGCTTTCTTT
NA | NA | TRBJ1-2 | TRBV15 | CAASQGTNYGYTF | TGTGCCGCGTCACAGGGAACTAACTATGGCTACACCTTC
NA | NA | TRBJ1-5 | TRBV2 | CASSQEDQPQHF | TGTGCCAGCAGCCAGGAGGATCAGCCCCAGCATTTT
TRBD1 | NA | TRBJ1-4 | TRBV25-1 | CASSDRGRWANEKLFF | TGTGCCAGCAGTGACAGGGGGCGGTGGGCTAATGAAAAACTGTTTTTT
NA | NA | TRBJ1-1 | TRBV5-1 | CASSLGTATEAFF | TGCGCCAGCAGCTTGGGGACTGCCACTGAAGCTTTCTTT
NA | NA | TRBJ1-2 | TRBV27 | CASSLLAGAQGYTF | TGTGCCAGCAGTTTATTAGCGGGGGCGCAAGGCTACACCTTC
NA | NA | TRBJ2-7 | TRBV10-2 | CASSPRGFEQYF | TGCGCCAGCAGCCCCAGGGGTTTCGAACAGTACTTC
NA | NA | TRBJ2-1 | TRBV4-3 | CASSQDRVSYNEQFF | TGCGCCAGCAGCCAAGACCGGGTCTCCTACAATGAGCAGTTCTTC
TRBD1 | NA | TRBJ1-2 | TRBV16 | CASSQSKGASYGYTF | TGTGCCAGCAGCCAATCGAAGGGGGCGAGCTATGGCTACACCTTC
NA | NA | TRBJ1-2 | TRBV19 | CASTSNPVNLYGYTF | TGTGCCAGTACCTCAAACCCGGTGAACCTATATGGCTACACCTTC
NA | NA | TRBJ2-3 | TRBV2 | CASRLRIPDTQYF | TGTGCCAGCAGGTTGAGGATTCCAGATACGCAGTATTTT
TRBD1 | once | TRBJ2-1 | TRBV29-1 | CSVSGGRSYNEQFF | TGCAGCGTATCAGGGGGACGCTCCTACAATGAGCAGTTCTTC
TRBD1 | NA | TRBJ2-7 | TRBV6-5 | CASSSRDSEQYF | TGTGCCAGCAGTTCCCGGGACAGCGAGCAGTACTTC
TRBD1 | NA | TRBJ2-7 | TRBV6-5 | CASSYGTGKNEQYF | TGTGCCAGCAGTTACGGGACAGGGAAGAACGAGCAGTACTTC
NA | NA | TRBJ2-5 | TRBV7-3 | CASSFGPGTRGSETQHF | NA
NA | NA | TRBJ2-5 | TRBV11-2 | CASSQGTKETQYF | TGTGCCAGCAGCCAGGGGACAAAAGAGACCCAGTACTTC
TRBD1 | few | TRBJ2-2 | TRBV4-3 | CAQGQGHGELFF | TGCGCCCAGGGACAGGGACACGGGGAGCTGTTTTTT
NA | NA | TRBJ1-2 | TRBV5-8 | CASSLALGPYGYTF | TGTGCCAGCAGCTTGGCTCTAGGTCCCTATGGCTACACCTTC
TRBD2 | NA | TRBJ2-2 | TRBV10-2 | CASTRTSGANTGELFF | TGCGCCAGCACCCGGACTAGCGGGGCGAACACCGGGGAGCTGTTTTTT
NA | NA | TRBJ2-1 | TRBV5-6 | CASSARRDLYYNEQFF | TGTGCCAGCAGCGCGCGCCGGGACTTGTACTACAATGAGCAGTTCTTC
NA | once | TRBJ2-3 | TRBV7-2 | CASSPGLRGTDTQYF | TGTGCCAGCAGCCCGGGACTGCGGGGCACAGATACGCAGTATTTT
TRBD2 | NA | TRBJ2-7 | TRBV5-4 | CASSRTSGEFYEQYF | TGTGCCAGCAGCAGGACTAGCGGGGAGTTCTACGAGCAGTACTTC
NA | NA | TRBJ1-3 | TRBV4-3 | CASSQGVPLSGNTIYF | TGCGCCAGCAGCCAAGGAGTGCCCCTCTCTGGAAACACCATATATTTT
TRBD2 | NA | TRBJ2-3 | TRBV19 | CASSMTLAGGGGTDTQYF | TGTGCCAGTAGTATGACCCTAGCGGGGGGGGGTGGCACAGATACGCAGTATTTT
TRBD2 | NA | TRBJ2-7 | TRBV2 | CASRSSGGAPQYF | TGTGCCAGCAGAAGTAGCGGGGGGGCCCCGCAGTACTTC
NA | NA | TRBJ1-5 | TRBV18 | CASSPPGRPGGQPQHF | TGTGCCAGCTCACCACCGGGGAGACCTGGTGGACAGCCCCAGCATTTT
NA | NA | TRBJ2-5 | TRBV2 | CASRGGAGAQETQYF | TGTGCCAGCAGGGGAGGGGCAGGGGCCCAAGAGACCCAGTACTTC
TRBD2 | NA | TRBJ2-7 | TRBV6-6 | CASSFSGGYEQYF | TGTGCCAGCAGCTTTAGCGGGGGTTACGAGCAGTACTTC
TRBD1 | NA | TRBJ1-4 | TRBV2 | CASSARDSYEKLFF | TGTGCCAGCAGCGCCCGGGACAGCTATGAAAAACTGTTTTTT
NA | NA | TRBJ2-2 | TRBV9 | CASSVRGGAGELFF | TGTGCCAGCAGCGTAAGGGGGGGCGCCGGGGAGCTGTTTTTT
NA | once | TRBJ2-1 | TRBV5-1 | CASSPQGSEQFF | TGCGCCAGCAGCCCTCAGGGGAGTGAGCAGTTCTTC
NA | few | TRBJ2-1 | TRBV4-1 | CASSQAPAGYNEQFF | TGCGCCAGCAGCCAAGCTCCGGCAGGGTACAATGAGCAGTTCTTC
NA | NA | TRBJ2-2 | TRBV6-5 | CASSYGQALTGELFF | TGTGCCAGCAGTTACGGGCAGGCCCTCACCGGGGAGCTGTTTTTT
NA | NA | TRBJ1-1 | TRBV4-3 | CASSQEVAQSGTEAFF | TGCGCCAGCAGCCAAGAGGTGGCTCAATCGGGGACTGAAGCTTTCTTT